This T cell receptor (beta chain) was identified in a study of T-cell memory formation after mild COVID-19. Notes on the study in general: The study found balanced CD4/CD8 in clones contracting day 15 to 85 and a CD4+ lean in later expanders.

MiXCR was run by TCRdb on the 5' RACE reads, yielding one entry per CDR3 protein. This table has some 120,000 distinct CDR3 sequences, approximately 15% appearing once. Remarks on this clonotype: What it recognizes is unknown.

There are 15 residues in the CDR3. Trimming left V 4 bases short and J 7 bases short, with 18 bases between. CDR1 is SGHRS, CDR2 YFSETQ, per germline. The chain couples TRBV5-1 to TRBJ2-1; D is ambiguous. Sequenced input: PBMCs or a T cell subset sorted from them (not recorded which). The sequence was obtained from an adult woman who had mild COVID-19 (a few samples of this study predate the infection). Cell type and time point are not known. Here the CDR3 reads CASSPGQTGMNEQFF. The CDR3 DNA reads as TGCGCCAGCAGCCCCGGGCAGACGGGTATGAATGAGCAGTTCTTC.